This T cell receptor (beta chain) derives from a study of shared clonotypes between healthy human individuals. Germline V lookup: CDR1 MNHNS, CDR2 SASEGT. The CDR3 extends over 14 amino acids. Germline trimming cut 6 bases from V and 5 bases from J; bases unmatched to any gene: 6. This table comes from immunoSEQ multiplex PCR, and its TCRdb copy is limited to in-frame clones, with some not included. The sample carries hundreds of thousands of clones, about two thirds recorded once. The V call is TRBV6-1, the J call TRBJ1-3, with 8 bases identical to TRBD1. This receptor was obtained from a woman aged 25 to 39 in good health. Sequenced: memory CD4+ T cells sorted from blood. Subset of the sample: CD45RA-negative fraction. The CDR3 is CASSLDRERNTIYF. The CDR3 DNA is TGTGCCAGCAGCTTGGACAGGGAGAGAAACACCATATATTTT.